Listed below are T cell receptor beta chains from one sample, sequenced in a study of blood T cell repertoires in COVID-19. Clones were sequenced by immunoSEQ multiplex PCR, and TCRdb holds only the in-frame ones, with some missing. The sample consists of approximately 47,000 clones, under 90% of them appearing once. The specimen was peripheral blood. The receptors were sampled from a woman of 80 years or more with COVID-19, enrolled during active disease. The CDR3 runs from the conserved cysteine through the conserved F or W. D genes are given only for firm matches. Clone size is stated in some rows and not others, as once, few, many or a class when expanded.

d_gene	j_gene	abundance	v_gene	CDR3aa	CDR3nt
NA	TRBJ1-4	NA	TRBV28	CASSSSGGRVKKLFF	TGTGCCAGCAGCAGCTCGGGGGGGCGCGTTAAAAAACTGTTTTTT
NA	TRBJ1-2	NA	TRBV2	CASSVLSRDGYTF	TGTGCCAGCAGTGTTTTGTCCCGGGATGGCTACACCTTC
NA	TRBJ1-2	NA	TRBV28	CASSLKAWGLNYGYTF	TGTGCCAGCAGTTTAAAGGCCTGGGGGCTGAACTATGGCTACACCTTC
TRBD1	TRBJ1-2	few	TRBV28	CASSSPPGQQNYGYTF	TGTGCCAGCAGTTCGCCACCGGGACAGCAAAACTATGGCTACACCTTC
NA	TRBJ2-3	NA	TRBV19	CASRRSDTQYF	TGTGCCAGTCGCAGGTCAGATACGCAGTATTTT
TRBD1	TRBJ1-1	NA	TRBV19	CASTRTGGLTEAFF	TGTGCCAGTACGCGGACAGGGGGCTTAACTGAAGCTTTCTTT
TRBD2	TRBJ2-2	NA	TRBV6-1	CASSEQLAGGANTGELFF	TGTGCCAGCAGTGAACAACTAGCGGGGGGCGCGAACACCGGGGAGCTGTTTTTT
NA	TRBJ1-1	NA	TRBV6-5	CASRRLGQQNTEAFF	TGTGCCAGCAGGCGGCTTGGACAGCAGAACACTGAAGCTTTCTTT
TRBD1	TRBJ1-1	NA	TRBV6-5	CASRKLTGVNTEAFF	TGTGCCAGCAGGAAGTTGACAGGGGTGAACACTGAAGCTTTCTTT
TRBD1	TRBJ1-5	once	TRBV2	CASSAQGYNQPQHF	TGTGCCAGCAGCGCACAGGGGTACAATCAGCCCCAGCATTTT
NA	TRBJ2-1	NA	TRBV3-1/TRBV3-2	CASSQVRVYGEQFF	TGTGCCAGCAGCCAAGTCAGGGTTTATGGTGAGCAGTTCTTC
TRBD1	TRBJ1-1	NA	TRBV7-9	CASSIRQGGAEAFF	TGTGCCAGCAGCATACGACAGGGGGGAGCTGAAGCTTTCTTT
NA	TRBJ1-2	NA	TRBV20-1	CSAPTVYGYTF	TGCAGTGCTCCGACAGTTTATGGCTACACCTTC
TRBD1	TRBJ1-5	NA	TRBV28	CASSIPATGNQPQHF	TGTGCCAGCAGTATACCAGCGACAGGGAATCAGCCCCAGCATTTT